This T cell receptor beta chain was obtained from a study of CD8 T cells in Susac syndrome. TEMRA cells were FACS-enriched, with CD8+ and CD4+ T cells isolated negatively. Reverse transcription used roughly 0.5 to 1 ug RNA and random hexamers. TCRdb passed the immunoSEQ multiplex PCR reads through MiXCR, listing each CDR3 protein once. The sample shows around 170,000 distinct CDR3 sequences, 85% to 95% of them seen only once. V was pared by 5 bases and J by 3 bases, with 5 bases of the junction left unmatched. The CDR3 sequence is 15 residues long. Germline CDR1 reads SQVTM; CDR2 reads ANQGSEA. V is TRBV29-1 and J is TRBJ2-1; 12 nucleotides align to TRBD2. The sequencing sample was made of CD8+ T cells from PBMCs. This clonotype was obtained from a human donor with Susac syndrome. The DNA of the CDR3 is TGCAGCGTTAGACTAGCGGGAGTGGGCTACAATGAGCAGTTCTTC. As protein: CSVRLAGVGYNEQFF.